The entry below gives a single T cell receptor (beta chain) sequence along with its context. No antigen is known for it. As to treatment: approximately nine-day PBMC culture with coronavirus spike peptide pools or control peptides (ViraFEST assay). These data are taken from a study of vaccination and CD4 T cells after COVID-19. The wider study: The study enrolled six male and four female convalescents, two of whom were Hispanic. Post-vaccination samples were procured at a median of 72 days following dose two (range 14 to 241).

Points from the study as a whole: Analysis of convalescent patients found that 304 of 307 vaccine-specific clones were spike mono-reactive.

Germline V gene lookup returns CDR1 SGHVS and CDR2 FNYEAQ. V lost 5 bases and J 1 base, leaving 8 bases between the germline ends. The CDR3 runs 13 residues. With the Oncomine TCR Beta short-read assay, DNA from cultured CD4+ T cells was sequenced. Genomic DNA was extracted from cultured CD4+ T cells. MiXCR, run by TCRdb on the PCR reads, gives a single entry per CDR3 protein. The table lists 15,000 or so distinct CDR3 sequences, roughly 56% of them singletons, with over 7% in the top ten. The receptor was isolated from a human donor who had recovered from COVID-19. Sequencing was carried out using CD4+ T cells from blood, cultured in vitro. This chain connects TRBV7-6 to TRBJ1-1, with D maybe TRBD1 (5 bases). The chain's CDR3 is CASSRDRNTEAFF. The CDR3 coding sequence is TGTGCCAGCAGCCGAGACAGGAACACTGAAGCTTTCTTT.